This T cell receptor (beta chain) originates from a study of control samples from healthy donors and cancer patients. The data were produced by immunoSEQ multiplex PCR, yet TCRdb's version contains in-frame clones alone and is incomplete. The sample carries 350,000 to 450,000 clones, 90% recorded once. This clonotype originated in a man aged 35 to 55 with head and neck cancer. Input material: PBMCs.

Written as DNA, the CDR3 is TGTGCCAGCAGCCGCTCCCCGAGCTGGGATACGCAGTATTTT. Its translation: CASSRSPSWDTQYF. The rearrangement uses TRBV7-6 and TRBJ2-3; D remains unclear. The length of the CDR3 is 14 residues. Trimming left V 5 bases short and J 6 bases short, with 15 bases between. From germline, CDR1 is SGHVS and CDR2 FNYEAQ. The full variable domain, completed using reference TRBV7-6 and TRBJ2-3, is GAGVSQSPRYKVTKRGQDVALRCDPISGHVSLYWYRQALGQGPEFLTYFNYEAQQDKSGLPNDRFSAERPEGSISTLTIQRTEQRDSAMYRCASSRSPSWDTQYFGPGTRLTVL.